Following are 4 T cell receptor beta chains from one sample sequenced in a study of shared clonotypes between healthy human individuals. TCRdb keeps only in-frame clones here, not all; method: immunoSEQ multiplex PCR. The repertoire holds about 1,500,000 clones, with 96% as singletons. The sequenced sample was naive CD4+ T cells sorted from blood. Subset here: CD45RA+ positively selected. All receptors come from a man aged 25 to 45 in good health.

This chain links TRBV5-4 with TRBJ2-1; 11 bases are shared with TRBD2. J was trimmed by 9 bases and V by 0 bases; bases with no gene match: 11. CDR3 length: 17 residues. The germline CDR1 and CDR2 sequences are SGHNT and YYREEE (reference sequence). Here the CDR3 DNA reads TGTGCCAGCAGCTTGGGCCCCTTAGCGGGAGGGACAAGTGAGCAGTTCTTC. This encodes CASSLGPLAGGTSEQFF. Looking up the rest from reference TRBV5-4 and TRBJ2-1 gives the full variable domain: ETGVTQSPTHLIKTRGQQVTLRCSSQSGHNTVSWYQQALGQGPQFIFQYYREEENGRGNFPPRFSGLQFPNYSSELNVNALELDDSALYLCASSLGPLAGGTSEQFFGPGTRLTVL.

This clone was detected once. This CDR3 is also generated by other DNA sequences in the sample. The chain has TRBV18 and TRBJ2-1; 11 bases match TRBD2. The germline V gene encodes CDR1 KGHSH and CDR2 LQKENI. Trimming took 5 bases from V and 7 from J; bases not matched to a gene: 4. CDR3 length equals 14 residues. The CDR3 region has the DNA TGTGCCAGCTCATTAGGGACTAGCGGAAATGAGCAGTTCTTC. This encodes CASSLGTSGNEQFF.

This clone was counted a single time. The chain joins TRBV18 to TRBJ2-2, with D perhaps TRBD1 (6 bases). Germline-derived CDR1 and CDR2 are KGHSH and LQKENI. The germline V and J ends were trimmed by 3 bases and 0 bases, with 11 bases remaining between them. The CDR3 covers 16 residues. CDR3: CASSPLWGPNTGELFF. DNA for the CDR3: TGTGCCAGCTCACCTCTCTGGGGGCCGAACACCGGGGAGCTGTTTTTT.

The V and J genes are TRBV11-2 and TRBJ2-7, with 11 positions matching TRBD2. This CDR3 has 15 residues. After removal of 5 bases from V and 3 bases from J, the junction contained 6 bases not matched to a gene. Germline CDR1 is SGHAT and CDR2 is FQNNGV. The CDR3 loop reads CASSRTSGSDYEQYF. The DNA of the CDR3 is TGTGCCAGCAGCCGGACTAGCGGGTCAGACTACGAGCAGTACTTC.